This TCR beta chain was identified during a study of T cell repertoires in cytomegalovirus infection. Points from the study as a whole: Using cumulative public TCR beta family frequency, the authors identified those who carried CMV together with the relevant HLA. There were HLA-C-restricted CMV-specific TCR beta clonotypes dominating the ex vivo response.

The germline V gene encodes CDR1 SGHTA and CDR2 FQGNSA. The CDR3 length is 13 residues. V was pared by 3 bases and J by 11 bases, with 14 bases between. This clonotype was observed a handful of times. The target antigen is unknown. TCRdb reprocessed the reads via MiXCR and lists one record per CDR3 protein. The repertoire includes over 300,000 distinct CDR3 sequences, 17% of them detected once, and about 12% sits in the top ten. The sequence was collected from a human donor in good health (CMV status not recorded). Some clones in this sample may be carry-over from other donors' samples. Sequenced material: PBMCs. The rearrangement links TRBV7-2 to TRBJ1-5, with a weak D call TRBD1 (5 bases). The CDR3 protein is CASSFEREGSQHF. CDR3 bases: TGTGCCAGCAGCTTCGAGCGGGAGGGGTCCCAGCATTTT.